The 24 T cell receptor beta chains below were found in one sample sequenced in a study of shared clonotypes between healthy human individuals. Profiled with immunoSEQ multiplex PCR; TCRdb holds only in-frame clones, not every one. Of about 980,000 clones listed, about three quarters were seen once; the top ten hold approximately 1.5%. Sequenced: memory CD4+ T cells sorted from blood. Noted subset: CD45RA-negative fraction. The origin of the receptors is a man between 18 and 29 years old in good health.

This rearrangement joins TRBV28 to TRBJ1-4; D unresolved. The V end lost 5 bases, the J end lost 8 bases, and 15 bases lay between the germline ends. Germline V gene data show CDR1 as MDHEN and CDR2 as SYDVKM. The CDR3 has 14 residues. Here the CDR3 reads CASSPPSGLEKLFF. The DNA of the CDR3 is TGTGCCAGCAGTCCCCCTTCAGGCCTAGAAAAACTGTTTTTT.

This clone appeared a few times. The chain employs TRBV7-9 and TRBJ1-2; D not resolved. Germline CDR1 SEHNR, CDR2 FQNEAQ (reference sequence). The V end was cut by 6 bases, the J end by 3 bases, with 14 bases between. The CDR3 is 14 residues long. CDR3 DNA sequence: TGTGCCAGCAGTCCTGGTCTCGGCTACTATGGCTACACCTTC. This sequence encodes CASSPGLGYYGYTF.

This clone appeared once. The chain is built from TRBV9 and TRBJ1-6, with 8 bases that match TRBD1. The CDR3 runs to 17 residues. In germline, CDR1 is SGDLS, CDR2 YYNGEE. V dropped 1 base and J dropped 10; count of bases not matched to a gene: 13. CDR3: CASSVRGLDRGGSPLHF. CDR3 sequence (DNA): TGTGCCAGCAGCGTAAGAGGCCTCGACAGGGGAGGATCACCCCTCCACTTT.

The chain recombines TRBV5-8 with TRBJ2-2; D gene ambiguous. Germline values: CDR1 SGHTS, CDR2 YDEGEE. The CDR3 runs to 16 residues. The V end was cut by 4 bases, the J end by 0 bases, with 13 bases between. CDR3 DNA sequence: TGTGCCAGCAGCCACCCAAAGGCATCGAACACCGGGGAGCTGTTTTTT. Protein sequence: CASSHPKASNTGELFF.

The CDR3 sequence is CASSRDRSTDTQYF. Here the CDR3 DNA reads TGTGCCAGCAGCCGGGACCGAAGCACAGATACGCAGTATTTT. This chain links TRBV11-3 with TRBJ2-3; D might be TRBD1 or TRBD2, each matching 5 bases. Trimming stripped 5 bases from V and 0 bases from J, with 9 bases between. CDR1 SGHNT and CDR2 YENEEA come from the germline V gene. This CDR3 has 14 residues. Using reference TRBV11-3 and TRBJ2-3 for the parts outside the CDR3, the full variable domain is EAGVVQSPRYKIIEKKQPVAFWCNPISGHNTLYWYLQNLGQGPELLIRYENEEAVDDSQLPKDRFSAERLKGVDSTLKIQPAELGDSAVYLCASSRDRSTDTQYFGPGTRLTVL.

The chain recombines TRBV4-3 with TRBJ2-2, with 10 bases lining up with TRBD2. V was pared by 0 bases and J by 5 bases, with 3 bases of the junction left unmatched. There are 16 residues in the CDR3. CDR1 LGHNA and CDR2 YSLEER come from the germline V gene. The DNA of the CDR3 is TGCGCCAGCAGCCAAGAACTAGCGGGATATACCGGGGAGCTGTTTTTT. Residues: CASSQELAGYTGELFF.

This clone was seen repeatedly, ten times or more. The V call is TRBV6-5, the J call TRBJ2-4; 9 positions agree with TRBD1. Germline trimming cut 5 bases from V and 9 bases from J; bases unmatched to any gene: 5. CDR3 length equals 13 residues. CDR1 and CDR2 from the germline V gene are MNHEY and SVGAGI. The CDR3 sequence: CASSEGQGSIQYF. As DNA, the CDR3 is TGTGCCAGCAGTGAGGGACAGGGCAGCATTCAGTACTTC.

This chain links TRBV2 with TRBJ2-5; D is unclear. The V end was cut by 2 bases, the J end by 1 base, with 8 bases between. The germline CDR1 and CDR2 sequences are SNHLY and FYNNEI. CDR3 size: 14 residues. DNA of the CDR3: TGTGCCAGCAGTGAATGGGCAAGCCAAGAGACCCAGTACTTC. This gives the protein CASSEWASQETQYF. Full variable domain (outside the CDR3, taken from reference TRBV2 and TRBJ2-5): EPEVTQTPSHQVTQMGQEVILRCVPISNHLYFYWYRQILGQKVEFLVSFYNNEISEKSEIFDDQFSVERPDGSNFTLKIRSTKLEDSAMYFCASSEWASQETQYFGPGTRLLVL.

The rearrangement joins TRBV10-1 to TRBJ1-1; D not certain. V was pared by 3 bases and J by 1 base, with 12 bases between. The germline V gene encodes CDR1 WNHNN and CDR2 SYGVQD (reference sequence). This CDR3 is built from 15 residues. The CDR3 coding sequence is TGCGCCAGCAGTGAACTCGCGGGTACGAACACTGAAGCTTTCTTT. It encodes CASSELAGTNTEAFF.

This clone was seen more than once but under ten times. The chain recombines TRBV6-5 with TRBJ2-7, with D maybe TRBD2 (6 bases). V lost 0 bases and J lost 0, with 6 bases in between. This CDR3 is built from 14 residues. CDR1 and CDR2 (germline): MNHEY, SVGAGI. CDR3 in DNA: TGTGCCAGCAGTTACTCTAGCGGCTCCTACGAGCAGTACTTC. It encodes CASSYSSGSYEQYF.

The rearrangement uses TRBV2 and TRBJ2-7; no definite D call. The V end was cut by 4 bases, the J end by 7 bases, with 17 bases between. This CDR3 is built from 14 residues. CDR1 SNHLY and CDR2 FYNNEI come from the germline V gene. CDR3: CASSVLSLMGEQYF. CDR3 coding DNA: TGTGCCAGCAGTGTTTTATCTCTCATGGGTGAGCAGTACTTC.

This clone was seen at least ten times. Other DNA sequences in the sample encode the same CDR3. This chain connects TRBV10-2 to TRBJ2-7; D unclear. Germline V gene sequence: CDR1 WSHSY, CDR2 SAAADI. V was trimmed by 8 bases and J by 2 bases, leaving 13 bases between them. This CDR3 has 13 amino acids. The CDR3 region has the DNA TGCGCCAGCCGATGGACGCCAGCCTACGAGCAGTACTTC. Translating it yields CASRWTPAYEQYF.

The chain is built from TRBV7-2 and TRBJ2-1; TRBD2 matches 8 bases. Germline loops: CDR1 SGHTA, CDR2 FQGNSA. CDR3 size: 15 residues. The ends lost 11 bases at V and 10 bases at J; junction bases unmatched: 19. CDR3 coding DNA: TGTGCCGGGGCCTTTCGCGGACCAACGGGAGGGGAGCAGTTCTTC. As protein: CAGAFRGPTGGEQFF.

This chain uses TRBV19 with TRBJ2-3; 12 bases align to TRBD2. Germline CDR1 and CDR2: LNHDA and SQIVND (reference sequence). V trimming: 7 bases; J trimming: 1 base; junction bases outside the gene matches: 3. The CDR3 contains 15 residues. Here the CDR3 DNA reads TGTGCCAGTATGACTAGCGGGAGACGCACAGATACGCAGTATTTT. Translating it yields CASMTSGRRTDTQYF.

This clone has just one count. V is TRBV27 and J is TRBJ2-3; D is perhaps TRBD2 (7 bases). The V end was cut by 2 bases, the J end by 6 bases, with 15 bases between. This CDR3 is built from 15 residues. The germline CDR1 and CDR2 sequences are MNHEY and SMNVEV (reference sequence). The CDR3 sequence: CASSLGGASSDTQYF. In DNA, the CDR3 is TGTGCCAGCAGTTTAGGGGGGGCTTCCTCGGATACGCAGTATTTT.

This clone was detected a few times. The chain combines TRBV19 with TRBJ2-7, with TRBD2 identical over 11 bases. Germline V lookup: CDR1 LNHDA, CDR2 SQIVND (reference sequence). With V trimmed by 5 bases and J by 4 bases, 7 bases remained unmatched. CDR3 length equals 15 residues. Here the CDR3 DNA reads TGTGCCAGTAGTCTTATAGCGGGAGGGCCTTACGAGCAGTACTTC. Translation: CASSLIAGGPYEQYF.

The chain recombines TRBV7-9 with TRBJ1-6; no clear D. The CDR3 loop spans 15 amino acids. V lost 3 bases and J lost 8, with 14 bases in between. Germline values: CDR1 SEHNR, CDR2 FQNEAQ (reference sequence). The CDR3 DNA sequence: TGTGCCAGCAGCTTCGGCCCAAAAAGGGATTCACCCCTCCACTTT. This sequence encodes CASSFGPKRDSPLHF. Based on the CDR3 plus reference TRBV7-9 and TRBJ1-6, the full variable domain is DTGVSQNPRHKITKRGQNVTFRCDPISEHNRLYWYRQTLGQGPEFLTYFQNEAQLEKSRLLSDRFSAERPKGSFSTLEIQRTEQGDSAMYLCASSFGPKRDSPLHFGNGTRLTVT.

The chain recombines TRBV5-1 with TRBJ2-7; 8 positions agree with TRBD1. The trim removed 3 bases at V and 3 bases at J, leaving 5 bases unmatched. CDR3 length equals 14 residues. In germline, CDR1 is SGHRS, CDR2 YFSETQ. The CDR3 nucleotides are TGCGCCAGCAGCTCGGGACAGGTCGGCTACGAGCAGTACTTC. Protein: CASSSGQVGYEQYF.

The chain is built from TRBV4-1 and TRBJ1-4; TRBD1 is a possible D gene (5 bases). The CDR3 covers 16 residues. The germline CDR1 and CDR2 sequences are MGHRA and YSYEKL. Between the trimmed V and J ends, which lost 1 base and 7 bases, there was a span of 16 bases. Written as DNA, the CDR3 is TGCGCCAGCAGCCAAGGGGGGGTAGGTTATAGTGAAAAACTGTTTTTT. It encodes CASSQGGVGYSEKLFF.

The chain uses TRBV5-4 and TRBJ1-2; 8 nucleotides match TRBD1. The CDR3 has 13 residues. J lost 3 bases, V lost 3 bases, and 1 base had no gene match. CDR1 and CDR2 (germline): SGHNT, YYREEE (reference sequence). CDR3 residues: CASSSGQDYGYTF. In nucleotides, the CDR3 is TGTGCCAGCAGCTCGGGACAGGACTATGGCTACACCTTC.

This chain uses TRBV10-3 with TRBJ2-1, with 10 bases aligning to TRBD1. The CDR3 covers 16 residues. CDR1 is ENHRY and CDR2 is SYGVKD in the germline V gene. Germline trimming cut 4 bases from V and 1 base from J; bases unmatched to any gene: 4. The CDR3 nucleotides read TGTGCCATCAGTGCCCGGGACAGGGGATCCTACAATGAGCAGTTCTTC. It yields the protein CAISARDRGSYNEQFF.

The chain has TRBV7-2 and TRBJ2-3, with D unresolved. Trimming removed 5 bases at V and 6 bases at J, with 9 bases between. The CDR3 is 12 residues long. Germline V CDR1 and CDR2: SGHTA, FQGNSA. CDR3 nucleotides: TGTGCCAGCAGCAGGCAGCAGGATACGCAGTATTTT. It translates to CASSRQQDTQYF.

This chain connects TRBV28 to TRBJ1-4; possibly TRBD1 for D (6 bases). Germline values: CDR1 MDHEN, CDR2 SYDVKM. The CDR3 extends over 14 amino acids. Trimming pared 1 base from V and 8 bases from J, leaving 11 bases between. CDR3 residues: CASSLSGVGEKLFF. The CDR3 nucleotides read TGTGCCAGCAGTTTATCAGGGGTAGGCGAAAAACTGTTTTTT.

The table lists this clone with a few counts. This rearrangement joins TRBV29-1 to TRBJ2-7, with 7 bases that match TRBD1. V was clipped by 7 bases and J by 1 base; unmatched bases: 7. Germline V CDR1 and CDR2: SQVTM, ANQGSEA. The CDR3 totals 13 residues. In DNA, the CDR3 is TGCAGCGCCCGGGACAGCCTGTCCTACGAGCAGTACTTC. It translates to CSARDSLSYEQYF.